This TCR beta chain was obtained from a study of blood T cells in healthy people across ages. General study findings and limits: Long-lived donors had more naive CD4+ cells and higher diversity than aged donors.

J gave up 0 bases and V 5 bases, and 7 bases lay outside the gene matches. The CDR3 consists of 17 residues. Sample-barcoded 5' priming and a J-beta primer mix drove a second PCR of 7 to 11 cycles. TCRdb processed the 5' RACE reads anew with MiXCR; each CDR3 protein has one entry. The sample records 710,000 or so distinct CDR3 sequences, roughly 20% being singletons. The table lists this clonotype with a few counts. The antigen is undetermined. Specimen: blood. V usage is TRBV12-3 or TRBV12-4 and J usage is TRBJ1-6; 7 bases are shared with TRBD1. This TCR derives from a man in his 70s in good health. CDR3: CASSRQGTSSYNSPLHF. The DNA of the CDR3 is TGTGCCAGCAGTCGACAGGGAACTAGCTCCTATAATTCACCCCTCCACTTT.